The clone carrying this T cell receptor beta chain was observed many times. The antigen remains undetermined. The data derive from a study of CD8 T cells in ankylosing spondylitis. General study findings and limits: Within ankylosing spondylitis blood, a TCR beta motif made up of roughly eight highly homologous variants appeared to be characteristic.

TCRdb re-called the 5' RACE reads through MiXCR, storing one row per CDR3 protein. Of 200,000 to 300,000 distinct CDR3 sequences in the sample, over 8.5% were seen once. Germline assignment: CDR1 MNHEY and CDR2 SVGAGI. The CDR3 runs 14 residues. The germline V and J ends were trimmed by 4 bases and 4 bases, with 11 bases remaining between them. The clonotype was recovered from a male donor with ankylosing spondylitis or in good health (not recorded which). The J gene is TRBJ2-1, the V gene TRBV6-5; no clear D gene. The material sequenced was blood, either unsorted or a sorted T cell fraction (not recorded which). CDR3 in DNA: TGTGCCAGCAGTTCCCGGTCTGGGTACAATGAGCAGTTCTTC. The encoded protein is CASSSRSGYNEQFF.